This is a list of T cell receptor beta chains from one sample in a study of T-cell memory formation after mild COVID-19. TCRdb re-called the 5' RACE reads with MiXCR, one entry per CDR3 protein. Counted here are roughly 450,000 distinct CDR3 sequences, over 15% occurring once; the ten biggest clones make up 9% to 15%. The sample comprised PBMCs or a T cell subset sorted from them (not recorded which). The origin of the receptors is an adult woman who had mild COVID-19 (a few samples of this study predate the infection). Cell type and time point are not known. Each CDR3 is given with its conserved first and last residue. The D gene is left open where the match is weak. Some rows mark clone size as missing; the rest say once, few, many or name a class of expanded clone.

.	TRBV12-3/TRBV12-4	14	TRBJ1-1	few	CASSLTEKNTEAFF	TGTGCCAGCAGTCTGACAGAGAAGAACACTGAAGCTTTCTTT
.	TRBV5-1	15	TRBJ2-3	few	CASSLVDSLTDTQYF	TGCGCCAGCAGCTTGGTAGACAGCCTCACAGATACGCAGTATTTT
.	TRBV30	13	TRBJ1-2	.	CAWAYRVRDGYTF	TGTGCCTGGGCTTACAGGGTACGCGATGGCTACACCTTC
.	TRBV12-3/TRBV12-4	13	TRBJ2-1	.	CASKRGSYNEQFF	TGTGCCAGCAAGAGGGGCTCCTACAATGAGCAGTTCTTC
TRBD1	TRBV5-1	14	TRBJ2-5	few	CASSLGTGQGTQYF	TGCGCCAGCAGCCTAGGGACAGGGCAGGGGACCCAGTACTTC
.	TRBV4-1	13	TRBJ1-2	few	CASSRGDRGGYTF	TGCGCCAGCAGCCGAGGGGACCGGGGTGGCTACACCTTC
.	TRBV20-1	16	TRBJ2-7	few	CSARHTSRSTFYEQYF	TGCAGTGCTAGACACACTAGCAGGAGCACCTTCTACGAGCAGTACTTC
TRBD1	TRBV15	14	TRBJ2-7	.	CATAPGTAMYEQYF	TGTGCCACCGCCCCCGGGACAGCCATGTACGAGCAGTACTTC
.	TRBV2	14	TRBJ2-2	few	CASSEKRVTGELFF	TGTGCCAGCAGTGAAAAGAGGGTCACCGGGGAGCTGTTTTTT
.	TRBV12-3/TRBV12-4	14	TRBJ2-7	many	CASSLGSGPYEQYF	TGTGCCAGCAGTTTAGGGAGCGGTCCCTACGAGCAGTACTTC
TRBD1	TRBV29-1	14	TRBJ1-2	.	CSVDEQGVSEGYTF	TGCAGCGTTGATGAGCAGGGGGTATCCGAAGGCTACACCTTC
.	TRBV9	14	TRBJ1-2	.	CASSVSSALYGYTF	TGTGCCAGCAGCGTATCGTCGGCCCTCTATGGCTACACCTTC
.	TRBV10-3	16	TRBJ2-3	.	CAISDLRRGGTDTRYF	TGTGCCATCAGTGACCTTAGAAGAGGAGGCACAGATACGCGGTATTTT
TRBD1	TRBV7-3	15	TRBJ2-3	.	CASGTQGLSTDTQYF	TGTGCCAGCGGAACACAGGGGTTGAGCACAGATACGCAGTATTTT
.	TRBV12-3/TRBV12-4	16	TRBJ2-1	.	CASSPSRGGAQWEQFF	TGTGCCAGCAGTCCCTCCAGGGGGGGGGCCCAGTGGGAGCAGTTCTTC
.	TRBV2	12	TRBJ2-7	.	CASGPMAYEQYF	TGTGCCAGCGGACCGATGGCCTACGAGCAGTACTTC
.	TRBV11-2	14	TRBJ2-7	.	CASSFAGASYEQYF	TGTGCCAGCAGCTTCGCAGGGGCCTCCTACGAGCAGTACTTC
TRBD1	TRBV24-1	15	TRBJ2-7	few	CATSDHTGVSYEQYF	TGTGCCACCAGTGATCATACAGGGGTCTCCTACGAGCAGTACTTC
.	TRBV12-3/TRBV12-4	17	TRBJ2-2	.	CASSFTQDGPFTGELFF	TGTGCCAGCAGTTTTACCCAGGACGGACCTTTCACCGGGGAGCTGTTTTTT
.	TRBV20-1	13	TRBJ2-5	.	CSARPGQRGTQYF	TGCAGTGCTAGACCCGGACAGAGGGGGACCCAGTACTTC
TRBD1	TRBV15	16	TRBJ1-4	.	CATSRGPGTVDEKLFF	TGTGCCACCAGCAGAGGCCCTGGGACAGTTGATGAAAAACTGTTTTTT
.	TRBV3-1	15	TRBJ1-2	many	CASSPGPGQGYGYTF	TGTGCCAGCAGCCCCGGCCCGGGGCAGGGCTATGGCTACACCTTC
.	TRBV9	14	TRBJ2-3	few	CASSVEIGMDTQYF	TGTGCCAGCAGCGTAGAGATCGGGATGGATACGCAGTATTTT
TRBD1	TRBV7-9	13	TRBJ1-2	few	CASSSGTGDGYTF	TGTGCCAGCAGCTCAGGGACAGGCGACGGCTACACCTTC
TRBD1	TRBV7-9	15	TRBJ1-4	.	CASSLRDRGNEKLFF	TGTGCCAGCAGCTTACGGGACAGGGGGAATGAAAAACTGTTTTTT
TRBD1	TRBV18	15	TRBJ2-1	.	CASSIGQGTYNEQFF	TGTGCCAGCTCAATCGGACAGGGGACCTACAATGAGCAGTTCTTC
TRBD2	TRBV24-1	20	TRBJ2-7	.	CATSDLRPGSSGRAEVVQYF	TGTGCCACCAGTGATTTGCGCCCAGGGTCTAGCGGGAGGGCCGAGGTGGTCCAGTACTTC
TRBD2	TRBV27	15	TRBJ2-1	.	CASSRDSGSYNEQFF	TGTGCCAGCAGTCGAGATAGCGGGAGCTACAATGAGCAGTTCTTC
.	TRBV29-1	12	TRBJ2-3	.	CSVETDTDTQYF	TGCAGCGTTGAAACCGACACAGATACGCAGTATTTT
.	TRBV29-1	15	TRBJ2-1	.	CSVEEPALPDNEQFF	TGCAGCGTTGAAGAGCCCGCGCTACCCGACAATGAGCAGTTCTTC
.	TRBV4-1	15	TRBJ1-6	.	CASSQVKGRNSPLHF	TGCGCCAGCAGCCAAGTAAAGGGTAGGAATTCACCCCTCCACTTT
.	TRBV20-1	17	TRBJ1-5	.	CSVGIDWGTSMTQPQHF	TGCAGTGTTGGAATTGATTGGGGGACAAGTATGACTCAGCCCCAGCATTTT
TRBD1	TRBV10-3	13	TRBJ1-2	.	CAITGQGIYGYTF	TGTGCCATCACGGGACAGGGGATTTATGGCTACACCTTC
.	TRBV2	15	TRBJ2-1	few	CASSAYLGQLNEQFF	TGTGCCAGCAGCGCCTACCTAGGACAGTTAAATGAGCAGTTCTTC
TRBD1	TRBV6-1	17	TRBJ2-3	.	CASSGGPDRGTTDTQYF	TGTGCCAGCAGTGGGGGACCGGACAGGGGAACTACAGATACGCAGTATTTT
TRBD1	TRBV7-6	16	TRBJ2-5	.	CASSLRQGSIQETQYF	TGTGCCAGCAGCCTCCGACAGGGGTCTATACAAGAGACCCAGTACTTC
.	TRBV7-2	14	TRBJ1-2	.	CASSLAGREEGYTF	TGTGCCAGCAGCTTAGCAGGCAGGGAGGAAGGCTACACCTTC
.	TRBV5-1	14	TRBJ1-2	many	CASSPQGPNYGYTF	TGCGCCAGCAGCCCCCAAGGACCTAACTATGGCTACACCTTC
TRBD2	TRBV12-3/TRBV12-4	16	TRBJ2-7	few	CASSSVMGLASNEQYF	TGTGCCAGCAGTTCGGTAATGGGACTAGCCTCCAACGAGCAGTACTTC
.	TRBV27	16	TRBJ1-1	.	CASSFMAGRSNTEAFF	TGTGCCAGCAGTTTTATGGCAGGCCGTTCGAACACTGAAGCTTTCTTT
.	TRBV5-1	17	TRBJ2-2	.	CASSLVTPRAPTGELFF	TGCGCCAGCAGCTTGGTTACCCCCAGGGCGCCCACCGGGGAGCTGTTTTTT
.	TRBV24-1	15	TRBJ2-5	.	CATSDRDRRQETQYF	TGTGCCACCAGTGATCGTGACAGAAGACAAGAGACCCAGTACTTC
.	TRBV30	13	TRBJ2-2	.	CAGLEFGTGELFF	TGTGCTGGACTGGAGTTCGGCACCGGGGAGCTGTTTTTT
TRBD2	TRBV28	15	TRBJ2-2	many	CASRVAGSNTGELFF	TGTGCCAGCAGAGTAGCGGGATCGAACACCGGGGAGCTGTTTTTT
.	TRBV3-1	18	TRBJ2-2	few	CASSQEKTGPANTGELFF	TGTGCCAGCAGCCAAGAAAAGACAGGACCTGCGAACACCGGGGAGCTGTTTTTT
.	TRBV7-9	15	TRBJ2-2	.	CASSLVGGITGELFF	TGTGCCAGCAGCTTAGTGGGCGGAATCACCGGGGAGCTGTTTTTT